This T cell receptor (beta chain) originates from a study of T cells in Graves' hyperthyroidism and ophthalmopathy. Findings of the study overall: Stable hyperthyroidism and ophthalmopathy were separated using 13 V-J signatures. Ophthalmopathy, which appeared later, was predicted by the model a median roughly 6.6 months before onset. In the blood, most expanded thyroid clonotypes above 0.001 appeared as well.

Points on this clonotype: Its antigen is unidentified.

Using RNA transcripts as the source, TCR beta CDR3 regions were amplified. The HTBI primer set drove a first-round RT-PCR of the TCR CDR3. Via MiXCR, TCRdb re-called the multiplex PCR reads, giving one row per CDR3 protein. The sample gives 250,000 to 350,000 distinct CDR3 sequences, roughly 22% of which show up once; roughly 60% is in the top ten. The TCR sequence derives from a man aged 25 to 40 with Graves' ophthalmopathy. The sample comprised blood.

The CDR3 DNA reads TGTGCCAGCAGTTTCAAGGGGACAGGGAGAAAACTGTTTTTT. Translation: CASSFKGTGRKLFF. The rearrangement uses TRBV28 and TRBJ1-4; 9 bases line up with TRBD1. The trim removed 3 bases at V and 10 bases at J, leaving 6 bases unmatched. The CDR3 is 14 amino acids. The germline V gene encodes CDR1 MDHEN and CDR2 SYDVKM.